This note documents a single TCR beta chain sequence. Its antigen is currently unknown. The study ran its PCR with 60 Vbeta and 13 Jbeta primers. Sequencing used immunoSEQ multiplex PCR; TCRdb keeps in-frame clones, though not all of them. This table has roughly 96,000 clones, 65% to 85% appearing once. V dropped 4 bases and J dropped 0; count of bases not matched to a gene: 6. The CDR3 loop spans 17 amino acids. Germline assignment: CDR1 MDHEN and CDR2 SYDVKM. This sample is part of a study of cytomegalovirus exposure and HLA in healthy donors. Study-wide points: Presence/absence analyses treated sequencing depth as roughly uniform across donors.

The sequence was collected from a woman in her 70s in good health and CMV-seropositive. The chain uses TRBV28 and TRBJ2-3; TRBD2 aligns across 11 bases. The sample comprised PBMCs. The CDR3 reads CASSSTGLAASTDTQYF. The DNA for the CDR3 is TGTGCCAGCAGTTCCACGGGACTAGCGGCTAGCACAGATACGCAGTATTTT.